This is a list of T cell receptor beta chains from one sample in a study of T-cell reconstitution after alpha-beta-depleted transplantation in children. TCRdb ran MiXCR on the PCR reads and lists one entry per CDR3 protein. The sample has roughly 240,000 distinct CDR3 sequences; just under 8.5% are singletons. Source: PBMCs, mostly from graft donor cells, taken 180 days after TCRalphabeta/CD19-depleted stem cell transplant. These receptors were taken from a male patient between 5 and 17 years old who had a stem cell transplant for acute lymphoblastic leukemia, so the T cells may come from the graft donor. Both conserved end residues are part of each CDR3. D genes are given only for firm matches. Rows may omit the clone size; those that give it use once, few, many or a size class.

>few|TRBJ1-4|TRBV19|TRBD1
TGTGCCAGTAATGACAGGGGCGTCGAAAAACTGTTTTTT
CASNDRGVEKLFF
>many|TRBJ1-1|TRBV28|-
TGTGCCAGCAAACCTTGGGCAGGGAGGAACACTGAAGCTTTCTTT
CASKPWAGRNTEAFF
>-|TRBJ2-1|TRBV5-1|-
TGCGCCAGCAGCTGGGGGGCGAATGAGCAGTTCTTC
CASSWGANEQFF
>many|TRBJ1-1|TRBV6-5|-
TGTGCCAGCAGTTACGGGGTAAAGAACACTGAAGCTTTCTTT
CASSYGVKNTEAFF
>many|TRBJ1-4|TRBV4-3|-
TGCGCCAGCAGCCAAGGGACGGGGGGTGAAAAACTGTTTTTT
CASSQGTGGEKLFF
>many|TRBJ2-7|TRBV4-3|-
TGCGCCAGCAGCCAAGGGGCACAATCCTACGAGCAGTACTTC
CASSQGAQSYEQYF
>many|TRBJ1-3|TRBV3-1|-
TGTGCCAGCAGCCAAGGGGATTCTGGAAACACCATATATTTT
CASSQGDSGNTIYF
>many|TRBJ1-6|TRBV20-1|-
TGCAGTGCTAGAGATAACCCCGATAATTCACCCCTACACTTT
CSARDNPDNSPLHF
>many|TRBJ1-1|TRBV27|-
TGTGCCAGCAGTTTATACAAGGAAATAGGCACTGAAGCTTTCTTT
CASSLYKEIGTEAFF
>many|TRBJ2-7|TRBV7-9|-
TGTGCCAGCAGCTTATTGATAGACTACGAGCAGTACTTC
CASSLLIDYEQYF
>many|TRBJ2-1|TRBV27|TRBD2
TGTGCCAGCGGTGGGCGGGAGGGCCGTGAGCAGTTCTTC
CASGGREGREQFF
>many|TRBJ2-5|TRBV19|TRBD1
TGTGCCACCGGGGACAGAAGAGAGACCCAGTACTTC
CATGDRRETQYF
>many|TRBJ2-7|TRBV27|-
TGTGCCAGCAGGGGACACAGCTCCTACGAGCAGTACTTC
CASRGHSSYEQYF
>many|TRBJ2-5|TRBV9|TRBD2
TGTGCCAGCAGCCGACGACTAGCGGGAGAATCGTGGCAAGAGACCCAGTACTTC
CASSRRLAGESWQETQYF
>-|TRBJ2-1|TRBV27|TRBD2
TGTGCCAGCAGTTCCGTAAGCGGGAGCGGTTACAATGAGCAGTTCTTC
CASSSVSGSGYNEQFF
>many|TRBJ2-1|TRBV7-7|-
TGTGCTAGCAGCTTAGTTCCGGAGCAGTTCTTC
CASSLVPEQFF
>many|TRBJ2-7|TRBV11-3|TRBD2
TGTGCCAGCAGCCCCGGACTAGCGGGGGCCCCCTACGAGCAGTACTTC
CASSPGLAGAPYEQYF
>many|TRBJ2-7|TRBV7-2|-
TGTGCCAGCAGCTTTGATAGGGTGGACGAGCAGTACTTC
CASSFDRVDEQYF
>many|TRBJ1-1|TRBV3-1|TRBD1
TGTGCCAGCAGCCAAGATCTCAGGGACAGCCCGAACACTGAAGCTTTCTTT
CASSQDLRDSPNTEAFF
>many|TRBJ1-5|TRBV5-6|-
TGTGCCAGCAGCCTGGGACATTTCAATCAGCCCCAGCATTTT
CASSLGHFNQPQHF
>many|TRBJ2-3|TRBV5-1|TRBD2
TGCGCCAGCAGCTCCTGGACTAGCGGGAGGGGGGGAGATACGCAGTATTTT
CASSSWTSGRGGDTQYF
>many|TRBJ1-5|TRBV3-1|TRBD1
TGTGCCAGCAGCCAAGGGACAGGGAGTCAGCCCCAGCATTTT
CASSQGTGSQPQHF
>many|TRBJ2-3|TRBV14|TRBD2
TGTGCCAGCAGCCAAGATCAACTAGCGGGGGGGGCAGATACGCAGTATTTT
CASSQDQLAGGADTQYF
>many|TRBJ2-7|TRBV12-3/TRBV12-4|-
TGTGCCAGCAGTTTAATGAGCGACGAGCAGTACTTC
CASSLMSDEQYF
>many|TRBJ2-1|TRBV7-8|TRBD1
TGTGCCAGCAGCTTAGAACAGGGGTACAATGAGCAGTTCTTC
CASSLEQGYNEQFF
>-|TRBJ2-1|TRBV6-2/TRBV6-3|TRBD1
TGTGCCAGCAGTTACCCCGGACAGGGGGCCTCCACCCCACTTTCCTACAATGAGCAGTTCTTC
CASSYPGQGASTPLSYNEQFF
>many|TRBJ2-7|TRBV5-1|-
TGCGCCAGCAGCTTCGAGAACCCGATCTACGAGCAGTACTTC
CASSFENPIYEQYF
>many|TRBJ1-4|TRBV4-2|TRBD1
TGTGCCAGCAGCCAAGTACAGGGGGCTGAAAAACTGTTTTTT
CASSQVQGAEKLFF
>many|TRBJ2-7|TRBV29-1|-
TGCAGCGTTATCCCTTTCGGGTACGAGCAGTACTTC
CSVIPFGYEQYF
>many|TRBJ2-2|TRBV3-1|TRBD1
TGTGCCAGCAGCGCCGGGACAGGGGCTACCGGGGAGCTGTTTTTT
CASSAGTGATGELFF
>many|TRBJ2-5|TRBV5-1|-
TGCGCCAGCAGCCTCTCAGTCGGAGGGGGCCAGGAGACCCAGTACTTC
CASSLSVGGGQETQYF
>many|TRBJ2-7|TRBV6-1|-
TGTGCCAGCAGGACGCGAGGGCAGAGCTCCTACGAGCAGTACTTC
CASRTRGQSSYEQYF
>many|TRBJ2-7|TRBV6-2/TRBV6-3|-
TGTGCCAGCAGTTACGATGGCCTACGGAATCGTGGCGAGCAGTACTTC
CASSYDGLRNRGEQYF
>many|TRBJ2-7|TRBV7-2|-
TGTGCCAGCAGCTTCGACTCCCGCGGCTACGAGCAGTACTTC
CASSFDSRGYEQYF
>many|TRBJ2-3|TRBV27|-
TGTGCCAGCAGTTCGGGGGATACGCAGTATTTT
CASSSGDTQYF
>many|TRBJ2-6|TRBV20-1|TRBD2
TGCAGTGCCGGAGGGCGGGGGGCAGGTCTCTCTGGGGCCAACGTCCTGACTTTC
CSAGGRGAGLSGANVLTF
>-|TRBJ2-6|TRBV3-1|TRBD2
TGTGCCTGCAGCCAAGAGCTAGCGGGGAGCTCTGGGGCCAACGTCCTGACTTTC
CACSQELAGSSGANVLTF
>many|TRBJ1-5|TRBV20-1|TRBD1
TGCAGTGCTAACCAGGGGGTCAATCAGCCCCAGCATTTT
CSANQGVNQPQHF
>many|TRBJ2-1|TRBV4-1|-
TGCGCCAGCAGCTTACGGACGCCAGATGAGCAGTTCTTC
CASSLRTPDEQFF